This TCR beta chain was identified in a study of Ad26.COV2.S vaccination and SARS-CoV-2 variants. Sequencing was performed with immunoSEQ multiplex PCR; in TCRdb, only in-frame clones are kept and a portion is missing. The sample contains around 500,000 clones, 80% to 90% of which appear only once. Treatment indicated: roughly 18 received Ad26.COV2.S at low or high dose, single or two shots; several received placebo; per-sample allocation not given. Specimens were obtained on day 63 following the first vaccine or placebo injection. Note on this clone: Antigen: not known.

Study-wide findings and caveats: Reported post-vaccination CD8+ and CD4+ T cell responses to spike showed substantial breadth.

This clonotype was sampled from a person aged 18-65 years who received the Ad26.COV2.S COVID-19 vaccine or a placebo. The starting material was peripheral blood, obtained in a trial of Ad26.COV2.S vaccine versus placebo.

In nucleotides, the CDR3 is TGCGCCAGAGGGCACTACGAGCAGTACTTC. Translated: CARGHYEQYF. The V and J genes are TRBV10-1 and TRBJ2-7; D unclear. Trimming cost V 9 bases and J 3 bases, with 6 bases left between them. The CDR3 has 10 residues. The germline CDR1 and CDR2 sequences are WNHNN and SYGVQD (reference sequence).